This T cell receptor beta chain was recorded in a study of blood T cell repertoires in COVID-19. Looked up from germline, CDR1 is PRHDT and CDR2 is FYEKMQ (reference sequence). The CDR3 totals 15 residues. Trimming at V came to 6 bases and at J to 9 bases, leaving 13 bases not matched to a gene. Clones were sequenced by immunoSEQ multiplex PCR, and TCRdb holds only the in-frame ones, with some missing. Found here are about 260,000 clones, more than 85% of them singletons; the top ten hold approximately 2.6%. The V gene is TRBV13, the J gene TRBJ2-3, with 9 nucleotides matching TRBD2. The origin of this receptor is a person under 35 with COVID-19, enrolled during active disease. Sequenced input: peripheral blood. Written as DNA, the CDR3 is TGTGCCAGCAGTAATTATCTAGCGGGGCCGCTGACGCAGTATTTT. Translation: CASSNYLAGPLTQYF. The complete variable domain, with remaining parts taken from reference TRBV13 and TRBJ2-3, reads AAGVIQSPRHLIKEKRETATLKCYPIPRHDTVYWYQQGPGQDPQFLISFYEKMQSDKGSIPDRFSAQQFSDYHSELNMSSLELGDSALYFCASSNYLAGPLTQYFGPGTRLTVL.